This TCR beta chain was documented in a study of shared clonotypes between healthy human individuals (dated by TCRdb to about 2020). Context from the whole study: The cohort comprised two women and a few men aged 18 to 49 years. For each donor, CD4 naive and CD4 memory were each given three plates, CD8 naive was given two plates, and CD8 memory was given one plate. To estimate repertoire size and how much clonotypes are shared between individuals, the study performed deep sequencing of blood TCR repertoires from five healthy adults. To increase sequencing depth and limit assay-specific biases, different laboratories used diverse techniques to prepare libraries and sequence TCR repertoires. Each donor's leukapheresis produced roughly between roughly 0.85 and 9 billion PBMCs.

Sequences SGHAT (CDR1) and FQNNGV (CDR2) are obtained from the germline V gene. The CDR3 covers 15 residues, taking in both the cysteine and the phenylalanine. Kept here is only the CDR3 DNA, which spans 45 bases and is read in frame from base 1. Trimming removed 7 bases from V and 8 bases from J, leaving 20 bases between the germline ends. About this clone: Its binding antigen is unknown. Base-call qualities are not available, and no considerably larger clone is one nucleotide away.

Healthy HIV-negative adults with no recently reported acute infections or vaccinations were included as donors. Only Caucasian adults living in Nashville, Tennessee, USA were represented among the donors. CD4+ T cells were enriched by magnetic negative selection; naive cells were then positively selected on CD45RA, and the negative fraction formed the memory subset. Blood was obtained by leukapheresis, after which PBMCs were separated by Ficoll-Histopaque density gradient centrifugation and cryopreserved in liquid nitrogen vapor phase. Analytical flow cytometry was used to check the purity and quantity of each magnetically sorted T cell population. Genomic DNA was isolated from every sorted fraction and measured by UV absorbance on a Nanodrop 2000c. Using the deep immunoSEQ assay, TCR CDR3 regions were amplified from genomic DNA by multiplex PCR. Extracted genomic DNA from each cell subset was spread evenly across all wells of several immunoSEQ 96-well plates, with each plate serving as a replicate. For sorted subsets, each replicate PCR was loaded with about 0.2 ug genomic DNA, equivalent to 30,000 or so T cell genomes. Purified libraries were quantified with a Qubit 3.0 fluorometer, sized on a Bioanalyzer 2100, and re-quantified with the KAPA Library Quantification kit. A separate single-read 150-cycle Illumina NextSeq 550 flow cell was used to sequence each immunoSEQ 96-well plate. The original pipeline was this. Because the immunoSEQ output included only junctional sequences and no quality scores, the filtering could not be the same as the filtering used for full-length reads. To assign V/J genes and CDR3, sequences were annotated using PyIR, a Python wrapper for IgBLAST v1.9, with IMGT germline references. Any read was removed if the V/J assignment was weak (E-value above 1e-6), the CDR3 was missing, or the read contained stop codons, out-of-frame junctions, or ambiguous translated residues. A V3J clonotype was defined by an identical inferred V gene, J gene, and CDR3 amino acid sequence. Percentage overlap between repertoires was computed as shared unique clonotypes divided by the size of the smaller repertoire. Three approaches were used to assess repertoire richness: RTK rarefaction, the Chao1 estimator, and Recon v2.1 estimates of unobserved clonotypes. Generation probabilities for all TCRbeta clonotypes obtained by the gDNA method from several donors were computed using OLGA. The table was pulled from immuneACCESS by TCRdb, which kept in-frame rearrangements only. Such tables lose some clones; where checked, under half of the loss comes from unresolved V genes, and the rest has no known cause. That table is the source of V, J and clone size, and D and trimming were worked out from the DNA. A total of some 1,600,000 clones appear in this sample, approximately 98% of them only once. About 0.45% of the sample is taken by the ten largest.

Beyond this particular receptor, the publication reports: Naive subsets generally had larger estimated clonotype richness than memory subsets did. Around 5% of naive CD4, 3.5% of naive CD8, roughly 2.5% of memory CD4, and 0.4% of memory CD8 clonotypes were shared across four donors. Clonotypes shared by all four sorted-subset donors showed higher generation probabilities than non-shared clonotypes. Pairwise subsampling led to the expectation that sequencing depth would affect the degree of clonotype sharing among donors. Only blood was sampled, and tissue TCR repertoires likely differ from those in blood. Because the study included only a small number of donors, the genetic and exposure-history diversity represented was limited. Incomplete sequencing was indicated by rarefaction of sorted-subset datasets, despite the large sequencing depth.

This chain joins TRBV11-2 to TRBJ1-4; too little of a D gene remains to name it. The receptor comes from a man aged 25 to 40 in good health. The sample comprised naive CD4+ T cells sorted from blood. This specimen's cell subset or site label, interpreted: CD45RA+ positively selected. The nucleotide sequence reads as follows: TGTGCCAGCACCCCAAAGGGCCAGTTGGGGGAAAAACTGTTTTTT. Translated, it gives CASTPKGQLGEKLFF.